This T cell receptor beta chain emerged from a study of cytomegalovirus exposure and HLA in healthy donors. Study-wide findings and caveats: The only immune exposure information that was available was CMV serostatus.

Comment on this clone: Its specificity is not known.

Primers included in the PCR were 60 Vbeta and 13 Jbeta primers. Using immunoSEQ multiplex PCR, the repertoire was profiled, and TCRdb retains in-frame clones only, with some absent. The data contain 250,000 to 350,000 clones, roughly 89% of them singletons. V was pared by 4 bases and J by 2 bases, with 4 bases of the junction left unmatched. CDR3 length equals 15 residues. The germline CDR1 and CDR2 sequences are SEHNR and FQNEAQ (reference sequence). The clonotype was recovered from a man aged 35 to 55 in good health and CMV-seropositive. The sample consisted of PBMCs. The rearrangement uses TRBV7-9 and TRBJ1-2; 10 bases align to TRBD1. CDR3 nucleotides: TGTGCCAGCAGCTCCTGGACAGGGGGGAACTATGGCTACACCTTC. Its protein is CASSSWTGGNYGYTF.